The rows below give T cell receptor beta chains drawn from one sample of a study of T cell responses to AZD1222 COVID-19 vaccine. Method: immunoSEQ multiplex PCR; TCRdb's copy keeps in-frame clones and lacks some. The sample contains 150,000 to 200,000 clones, over 80% of which appear only once. Sequences were derived from peripheral blood, sampled on day 0 of AZD1222 vaccination. The receptors stem from an adult in good health. Both conserved end residues are part of each CDR3. D genes are given only for firm matches. Clone size is stated in some rows and not others, as once, few, many or a class when expanded.

>TRBV19|NA|NA|TRBJ2-6
TGTGCCAGTAGTCTGGGGTCTGGGGCCAACGTCCTGACTTTC
CASSLGSGANVLTF
>TRBV28|TRBD1|NA|TRBJ2-7
TGTGCCAGTAGACCCGCCTTCGGGACAGGGTCCTACGAGCAGTACTTC
CASRPAFGTGSYEQYF
>TRBV6-5|NA|NA|TRBJ1-5
TGTGCCATCGATCGTGCCTATAGCAATCAGCCCCAGCATTTT
CAIDRAYSNQPQHF
>TRBV3-1/TRBV3-2|NA|NA|TRBJ2-5
TGTGCCAGCAGCCAAGGTAACGGCAGGGTGACCGAGACCCAGTACTTC
CASSQGNGRVTETQYF
>TRBV5-8|NA|NA|TRBJ1-5
TGTGCCAGCAGCTCCCAGGTCCCACGGGGCAATCAGCCCCAGCATTTT
CASSSQVPRGNQPQHF
>TRBV7-9|NA|NA|TRBJ1-1
TGTGCCAGCACATTAACTGGGGAGTACACTGAAGCTTTCTTT
CASTLTGEYTEAFF
>TRBV19|NA|NA|TRBJ1-1
TGTGCCAGTAGTATCTTGGGCAGCAACACTGAAGCTTTCTTT
CASSILGSNTEAFF
>TRBV6-5|NA|NA|TRBJ1-5
TGTGCCAGCAGAAAACAGGGAGTTAGCAATCAGCCCCAGCATTTT
CASRKQGVSNQPQHF
>TRBV10-3|NA|NA|TRBJ2-3
TGTGCCATCAGTGAGTCTAGGAGCGGTAGCCCAGATACGCAGTATTTT
CAISESRSGSPDTQYF
>TRBV9|TRBD2|once|TRBJ2-7
TGTGCCAGCAGCGTAGTCGGGAGGTACGAGCAGTACTTC
CASSVVGRYEQYF
>TRBV30|NA|NA|TRBJ2-5
TGTGCCTGGAGCCGGGGTTCCCAAGAGACCCAGTACTTC
CAWSRGSQETQYF
>TRBV6-5|TRBD2|NA|TRBJ2-7
TGTGCCAGCAGTTACCTAGGGACTAGCAACCGATACGAGCAGTACTTC
CASSYLGTSNRYEQYF
>TRBV14|NA|NA|TRBJ2-5
TGTGCCAGTTCCCGGGACAACGTACAAGAGACCCAGTACTTC
CASSRDNVQETQYF
>TRBV7-2|NA|NA|TRBJ1-2
TGTGCCAGCAGCTTCCAATATGGCTACACCTTC
CASSFQYGYTF
>TRBV7-9|NA|NA|TRBJ1-2
TGTGCCAGCAGCCCCCGGCGGACTAACTATGGCTACACCTTC
CASSPRRTNYGYTF
>TRBV29-1|TRBD1|NA|TRBJ1-5
TGCAGCGTTGTAGGACAGGAGAATCAGCCCCAGCATTTT
CSVVGQENQPQHF
>TRBV2|NA|NA|TRBJ1-2
TGTGCCAGCGAATTGGGGCGAGGCTATGGCTACACCTTC
CASELGRGYGYTF
>TRBV30|NA|NA|TRBJ2-7
TGTGCCTGGGACAGTAACTCCTACGAGCAGTACTTC
CAWDSNSYEQYF
>TRBV30|NA|NA|TRBJ1-2
TGTGCCTGGAGTGTCCCCAACCGGGGCTACACCTTC
CAWSVPNRGYTF
>TRBV28|NA|NA|TRBJ2-7
TGTGCCAGCAGTTACCCTCTACACTCTCCGGGACACAGCTCCTACGAGCAGTACTTC
CASSYPLHSPGHSSYEQYF
>TRBV7-3|NA|NA|TRBJ1-1
TGTGCCAGCAGCTTAACGGTGGACACGGAAGCTTTCTTT
CASSLTVDTEAFF
>TRBV5-1|TRBD2|NA|TRBJ2-3
TGCGCCAGCCACGGACTAGCGGATGGCCAAGATACGCAGTATTTT
CASHGLADGQDTQYF
>TRBV11-3|NA|NA|TRBJ2-3
TGTGCCAGCAGCTTAGGGCTTAGCGCTAGCACAGATACGCAGTATTTT
CASSLGLSASTDTQYF
>TRBV5-1|TRBD1|few|TRBJ2-3
TGCGCCAGCAGCACCGCTCCAACTGGGGACAGGGTCGCAGATACGCAGTATTTT
CASSTAPTGDRVADTQYF
>TRBV7-2|TRBD2|NA|TRBJ2-7
TGTGCCAGCAGCTCCCACAGGAGCGGGAGTGCCTACGAGCAGTACTTC
CASSSHRSGSAYEQYF
>TRBV10-2|TRBD2|NA|TRBJ2-2
TGCGCCAGCAGTGATCCGGGACTAGCGTTTTCAGGGGGCACCGGGGAGCTGTTTTTT
CASSDPGLAFSGGTGELFF